Presented here are 6 T cell receptor beta chains from one specimen sequenced in a study of T-cell memory formation after mild COVID-19. TCRdb passed the 5' RACE reads through MiXCR, listing each CDR3 protein once. The sample carries about 50,000 distinct CDR3 sequences, less than 15% recorded once. The specimen was PBMCs or a T cell subset sorted from them (not recorded which). All receptors come from a man between 18 and 29 years old who had mild COVID-19 (a few samples of this study predate the infection). Cell type and time point are not known.

The rearrangement uses TRBV19 and TRBJ2-7, with unresolved D. Per the germline V gene, CDR1 is LNHDA and CDR2 is SQIVND (reference sequence). V shed 1 base and J shed 7 bases, with 14 bases lying between them. The CDR3 is made up of 14 amino acids. CDR3 nucleotide sequence: TGTGCCAGTAGTATAGGGGAAAATCTACGAGAGCAGTACTTC. This sequence encodes CASSIGENLREQYF.

In its sample, this clonotype was seen many times. The junction does not match germline at one end; this may be a read error. The CDR3 coding sequence is TGTGCTAGCAGCTCGTCTAGCGGGGGTAATGAGCAGTTCTTC. Its protein is CASSSSSGGNEQFF. The rearrangement joins TRBV7-7 to TRBJ2-1; TRBD2 matches 10 bases. This CDR3 comprises 14 residues. Germline assignment: CDR1 SSHAT and CDR2 FNYEAQ (reference sequence). The variable domain in full, completed from reference TRBV7-7 and TRBJ2-1, reads GAGVSQSPRYKVTKRGQDVTLRCDPISSHATLYWYQQALGQGPEFLTYFNYEAQPDKSGLPSDRFSAERPEGSISTLTIQRTEQRDSAMYRCASSSSSGGNEQFFGPGTRLTVL.

J is TRBJ2-4 and V is TRBV9; the D is unclear. The CDR3 runs to 14 residues. CDR1 SGDLS and CDR2 YYNGEE come from the germline V gene. Trimming pared 2 bases from V and 6 bases from J, leaving 12 bases between. The CDR3 bases are TGTGCCAGCAGCGTTGACCAGCCAGGAAACATTCAGTACTTC. It codes for CASSVDQPGNIQYF.

This clonotype was counted at least ten times. The chain employs TRBV5-1 and TRBJ2-1, with 8 bases that match TRBD2. Germline CDR1 and CDR2: SGHRS and YFSETQ. CDR3 length: 16 amino acids. J was trimmed by 0 bases and V by 3 bases; bases with no gene match: 5. CDR3 DNA sequence: TGCGCCAGCAGCTCGGATGCGGGAGGCTCCTACAATGAGCAGTTCTTC. It translates to CASSSDAGGSYNEQFF.

The chain couples TRBV7-9 to TRBJ1-2; 9 positions agree with TRBD1. With V trimmed by 4 bases and J by 2 bases, 2 bases remained unmatched. This CDR3 is 14 amino acids long. Germline lookup yields CDR1 SEHNR and CDR2 FQNEAQ (reference sequence). This CDR3 is CASSWTGANYGYTF. The CDR3, as DNA: TGTGCCAGCAGCTGGACAGGGGCAAACTATGGCTACACCTTC. Full variable domain (missing parts from reference TRBV7-9 and TRBJ1-2): DTGVSQNPRHKITKRGQNVTFRCDPISEHNRLYWYRQTLGQGPEFLTYFQNEAQLEKSRLLSDRFSAERPKGSFSTLEIQRTEQGDSAMYLCASSWTGANYGYTFGSGTRLTVV.

The chain is built from TRBV7-2 and TRBJ1-2, with D unresolved. Germline V gene data show CDR1 as SGHTA and CDR2 as FQGNSA. The CDR3 runs 12 residues. The V and J ends lost 1 base and 7 bases respectively, with 7 bases between them. The CDR3 is CASSLDDVGYTF. DNA of the CDR3: TGTGCCAGCAGCTTAGATGACGTTGGCTACACCTTC.